This is a list of T cell receptor beta chains from one sample in a study of blood T cell repertoires in COVID-19. Assay used: immunoSEQ multiplex PCR; TCRdb lists only in-frame clones, some missing. This sample yields a few hundred thousand clones, of which approximately 89% are seen a single time; about 7.8% belongs to the top ten. The material sequenced was peripheral blood. The receptors shown here come from a woman aged 45-65 years who had recovered from COVID-19. CDR3s include the opening cysteine and the closing phenylalanine or tryptophan. D genes are given only for firm matches. Some rows have no size entry. The others give once, few or many, or a class for an expanded clone.

V	D	size	J	CDR3	DNA
TRBV29-1	.	.	TRBJ2-1	CSCWEPPHEQFF	TGCAGCTGCTGGGAGCCGCCACATGAGCAGTTCTTC
TRBV11-2	.	.	TRBJ2-7	CASSPDRFYEQYF	TGTGCCAGCAGCCCCGACAGATTCTACGAGCAGTACTTC
TRBV27	.	.	TRBJ2-7	CASSGPYEQYF	TGTGCCAGCAGTGGCCCCTACGAGCAGTACTTC
TRBV19	.	.	TRBJ1-1	CASSPQGLDAEAFF	TGTGCCAGTAGTCCACAGGGCTTAGACGCTGAAGCTTTCTTT
TRBV7-8	.	.	TRBJ2-1	CASSAARGIYNEQFF	TGTGCCAGCAGCGCCGCTAGGGGGATCTACAATGAGCAGTTCTTC
TRBV13	.	.	TRBJ2-1	CASSSSPGQGTYNEQFF	TGTGCCAGCAGCTCTTCGCCAGGGCAAGGAACCTACAATGAGCAGTTCTTC
TRBV27	TRBD2	.	TRBJ2-5	CASRRDYRDQETQYF	TGTGCCAGCAGAAGGGACTACAGAGACCAAGAGACCCAGTACTTC
TRBV5-8	TRBD1	.	TRBJ2-1	CASSWGQVSYNEQFF	TGTGCCAGCAGCTGGGGACAGGTCTCCTACAATGAGCAGTTCTTC
TRBV27	.	.	TRBJ1-1	CASSFGGANTEAFF	TGTGCCAGCAGTTTTGGAGGGGCGAACACTGAAGCTTTCTTT
TRBV19	TRBD1	.	TRBJ2-7	CASSPPGQGSREQYF	TGTGCCAGTAGTCCGCCGGGACAGGGATCGCGAGAGCAGTACTTC
TRBV7-3	TRBD1	.	TRBJ1-5	CASSLYRGQPQHF	TGTGCCAGCAGCTTATACAGGGGACAGCCCCAGCATTTT
TRBV5-1	.	few	TRBJ2-7	CARDWYYEQYF	TGCGCCAGAGACTGGTACTACGAGCAGTACTTC
TRBV24-1	TRBD2	.	TRBJ2-3	CATSDAPTSGDADTQYF	TGTGCCACCAGTGACGCCCCAACTAGCGGGGACGCAGATACGCAGTATTTT
TRBV5-1	TRBD1	.	TRBJ1-2	CASSANTGTGAGYTF	TGCGCCAGCAGCGCCAACACCGGGACAGGGGCTGGCTACACCTTC